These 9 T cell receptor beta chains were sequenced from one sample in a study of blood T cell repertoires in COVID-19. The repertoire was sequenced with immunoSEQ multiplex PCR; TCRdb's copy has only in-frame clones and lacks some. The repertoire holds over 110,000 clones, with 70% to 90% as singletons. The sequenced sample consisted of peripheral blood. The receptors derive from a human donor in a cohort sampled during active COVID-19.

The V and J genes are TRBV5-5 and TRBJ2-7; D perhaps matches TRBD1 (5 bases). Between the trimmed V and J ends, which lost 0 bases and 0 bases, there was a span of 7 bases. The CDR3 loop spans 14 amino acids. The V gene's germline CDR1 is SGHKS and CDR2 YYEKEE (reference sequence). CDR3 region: CASSLGTNSYEQYF. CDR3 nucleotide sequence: TGTGCCAGCAGCTTGGGGACAAACTCCTACGAGCAGTACTTC.

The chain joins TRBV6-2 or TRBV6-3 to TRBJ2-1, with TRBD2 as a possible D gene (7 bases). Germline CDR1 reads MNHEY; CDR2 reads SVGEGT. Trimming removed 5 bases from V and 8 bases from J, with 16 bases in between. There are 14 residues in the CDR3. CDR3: CASSPRGGIDEQFF. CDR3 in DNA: TGTGCCAGCAGTCCAAGGGGGGGGATCGATGAGCAGTTCTTC.

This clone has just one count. The CDR3 DNA is TGTGCCAGCACACCTCGGGGGGGCCTTTCCAATGAGCAGTTCTTC. It is translated as CASTPRGGLSNEQFF. The rearrangement links TRBV7-3 to TRBJ2-1; 8 bases fit TRBD2. Losses at the gene ends were 7 bases for V and 6 bases for J; bases not matched to a gene: 11. This CDR3 spans 15 amino acids. CDR1 and CDR2 (germline): SGHTA, FQGTGA.

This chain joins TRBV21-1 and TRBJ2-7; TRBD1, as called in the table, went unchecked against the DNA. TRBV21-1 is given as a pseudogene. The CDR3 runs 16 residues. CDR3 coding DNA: TGTGCCAGCAGCAAAGTTGAGCGGGACAGGGCATACGAGCAGTACTTC. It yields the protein CASSKVERDRAYEQYF.

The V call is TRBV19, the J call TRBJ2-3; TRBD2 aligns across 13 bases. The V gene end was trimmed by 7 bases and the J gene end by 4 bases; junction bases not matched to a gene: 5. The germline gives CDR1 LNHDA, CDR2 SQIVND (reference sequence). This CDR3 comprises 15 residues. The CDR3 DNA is TGTGCCAGTATGGGACTAGCGGGGATCGCAGATACGCAGTATTTT. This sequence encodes CASMGLAGIADTQYF.

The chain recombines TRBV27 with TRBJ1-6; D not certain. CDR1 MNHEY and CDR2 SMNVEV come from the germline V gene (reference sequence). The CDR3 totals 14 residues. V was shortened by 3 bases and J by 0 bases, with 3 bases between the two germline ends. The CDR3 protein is CASSFSSYNSPLHF. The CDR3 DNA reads TGTGCCAGCAGTTTTAGCTCCTATAATTCACCCCTCCACTTT.

The CDR3 DNA reads TGTGCCAGCAGCTTAGATTCGGGATCCGAGCAGTACTTC. Protein sequence: CASSLDSGSEQYF. The chain has TRBV7-8 and TRBJ2-7, with D possibly being TRBD2 (5 bases). Germline V lookup: CDR1 SGHVS, CDR2 FQNEAQ. V dropped 1 base and J dropped 6 bases, with 10 bases sitting between them. This CDR3 region has 13 residues.

CDR3 bases: TGTGCCAGCAGCTTGGGAGGGTCCCTCTCTGGAAACACCATATATTTT. Translation gives CASSLGGSLSGNTIYF. This chain joins TRBV5-5 and TRBJ1-3; D gene uncertain. Germline V gene data show CDR1 as SGHKS and CDR2 as YYEKEE (reference sequence). V was shortened by 0 bases and J by 0 bases, with 10 bases between the two germline ends. This CDR3 is built from 16 residues.

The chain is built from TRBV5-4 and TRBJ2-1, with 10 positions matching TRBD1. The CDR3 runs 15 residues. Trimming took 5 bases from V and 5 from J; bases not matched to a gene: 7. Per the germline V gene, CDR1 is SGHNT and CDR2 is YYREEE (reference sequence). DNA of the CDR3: TGTGCCAGCAGTTCTCCCGGGACAGGGGACAATGAGCAGTTCTTC. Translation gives CASSSPGTGDNEQFF.